Sequencing of this T cell receptor (beta chain) was carried out in a study of regulatory T cells in long-lasting Graves disease. Indicated time point: newly diagnosed GD, antithyroid drugs for less than 3 months. RNA extracted from PBMCs served as the sequencing template. The study's findings and limits: Accuracy could have been hurt by small sample size.

Arm-PCR of CDR3 regions and iRepertoire HTBI primers were the basis on which TCR beta libraries were built. From the multiplex PCR reads, TCRdb called clonotypes with MiXCR, one entry per CDR3 protein. The repertoire has around 480,000 distinct CDR3 sequences, 16% of them found once; the top ten carry roughly 25%. Germline values: CDR1 WSHSY, CDR2 SAAADI. The CDR3 totals 14 residues. V gave up 8 bases and J gave up 1 base; unmatched junction bases: 5. This clonotype was detected a few times. Antigen specificity is unknown. The same specimen was also included in a second study, on T cells in Graves' hyperthyroidism and ophthalmopathy.

Sequences were derived from peripheral blood mononuclear cells (PBMCs), sampled at new diagnosis, from a patient treated with antithyroid drugs. The rearrangement uses TRBV10-2 and TRBJ1-1, with TRBD1 identical over 9 bases. The source is a woman aged 35-60 years with Graves disease. This chain's CDR3 is CASGDRGSNTEAFF. Here the CDR3 DNA reads TGCGCCAGCGGCGACAGGGGGTCGAACACTGAAGCTTTCTTT.